Listed here are 12 T cell receptor beta chains from one sample, sequenced in a study of STAT3 mutations in large granular lymphocyte leukemia. Points from the study as a whole: At least one immunodominant TCR beta clonotype appeared in every T-cell large granular lymphocyte leukemia patient.

The method was immunoSEQ multiplex PCR; TCRdb's version includes in-frame clones alone and lacks a portion of them. The table records about 12,000 clones, around 85% of them present only once. What these receptors recognize is not known. The source material was peripheral blood mononuclear cells. Receptor source: a man aged 55-75 years with T-cell large granular lymphocyte leukemia. Some clones in this sample may be carry-over from other donors' samples.

The rearrangement uses TRBV27 and TRBJ2-1; D is undetermined. V lost 6 bases to trimming and J lost 2 bases, with 5 bases between them. Germline V gene lookup returns CDR1 MNHEY and CDR2 SMNVEV (reference sequence). The length of the CDR3 is 12 residues. CDR3: CASSSPYNEQFF. CDR3 in DNA: TGTGCCAGCAGCTCCCCCTACAATGAGCAGTTCTTC.

The V gene is TRBV6-5, the J gene TRBJ1-1; tentative D call: TRBD1 (5 bases). The CDR3 runs 11 residues. Germline V gene data show CDR1 as MNHEY and CDR2 as SVGAGI. The ends were cut back, 6 bases at V and 4 bases at J, with 6 bases in the middle. The CDR3 sequence is CASRGGTEAFF. The CDR3 region has the DNA TGTGCCAGCAGGGGGGGCACTGAAGCTTTCTTT.

This chain links TRBV5-5 with TRBJ1-6; TRBD1 might be the D (5 bases). The CDR3 length is 15 residues. Germline V gives CDR1 SGHKS, CDR2 YYEKEE (reference sequence). The germline V and J ends were trimmed by 4 bases and 8 bases, with 16 bases remaining between them. Here the CDR3 reads CASSPYGGFDSPLHF. For the CDR3, the DNA is TGTGCCAGCAGCCCCTACGGGGGGTTTGATTCACCCCTCCACTTT.

V usage is TRBV5-1 and J usage is TRBJ2-2, with 7 bases that match TRBD2. V shed 0 bases and J 11 bases; nucleotides not matched to a gene: 7. This CDR3 has 14 amino acids. Germline assignment: CDR1 SGHRS and CDR2 YFSETQ. CDR3 bases: TGCGCCAGCAGCTTGGACCGCCCGGGGGGAGAGCTGTTTTTT. This encodes CASSLDRPGGELFF.

This clone came up once. V gene TRBV28 combines with J gene TRBJ1-1, with D maybe TRBD1 (6 bases). Per germline, CDR1 MDHEN and CDR2 SYDVKM. Trimming left V 4 bases short and J 9 bases short, with 21 bases between. The CDR3 extends over 15 amino acids. CDR3 bases: TGTGCCAGCAGTTCTCCCGGGACACCCCCCTTAAAAGCTTTCTTT. It specifies CASSSPGTPPLKAFF.

V usage is TRBV18 and J usage is TRBJ1-1; D perhaps matches TRBD1 (6 bases). The V and J ends lost 0 bases and 5 bases respectively, with 13 bases between them. The germline gives CDR1 KGHSH, CDR2 LQKENI. The CDR3 spans 15 residues. CDR3 sequence reads: CASSPPLGGGTEAFF. The CDR3 DNA is TGTGCCAGCTCACCACCTCTAGGGGGTGGGACTGAAGCTTTCTTT.

DNA of the CDR3: TGCGCCAGCAGCCAAGATATTCAGGCATATCCTTGGTATGGCTACACCTTC. Encoded protein: CASSQDIQAYPWYGYTF. The chain recombines TRBV4-3 with TRBJ1-2; D uncertain. Per germline, CDR1 LGHNA and CDR2 YSLEER. The CDR3 has 17 amino acids. V lost 0 bases, J lost 5 bases, and 19 bases lay in between.

The V gene is TRBV18, the J gene TRBJ1-4, with TRBD1 matching 7 bases. Germline trimming cut 6 bases from V and 7 bases from J; bases unmatched to any gene: 11. The CDR3 sequence is 15 residues long. Germline CDR1 KGHSH, CDR2 LQKENI. The chain's CDR3 is CASSERTGGGEKLFF. The CDR3 region has the DNA TGTGCCAGCTCGGAAAGGACAGGAGGGGGTGAAAAACTGTTTTTT.

The chain carries TRBV7-9 and TRBJ2-7; D remains unclear. The V end lost 2 bases, the J end lost 2 bases, and 4 bases lay between the germline ends. The germline V gene encodes CDR1 SEHNR and CDR2 FQNEAQ (reference sequence). The CDR3 extends over 12 amino acids. The CDR3 sequence is CASSLSPYEQYF. DNA of the CDR3: TGTGCCAGCAGCTTATCCCCCTACGAGCAGTACTTC.

The V and J genes are TRBV7-9 and TRBJ2-7, with D perhaps assigned TRBD1 or TRBD2 (6 bases each). The CDR3 is 15 amino acids. Trimming stripped 5 bases from V and 3 bases from J, with 17 bases between. Germline CDR1 and CDR2: SEHNR and FQNEAQ (reference sequence). CDR3 sequence: CASSRRGQGFYEQYF. DNA for the CDR3: TGTGCCAGCAGCCGGCGGGGTCAGGGGTTCTACGAGCAGTACTTC.

The rearrangement links TRBV5-4 to TRBJ2-1, with a tentative D call TRBD2 (5 bases). This CDR3 contains 17 residues. Germline CDR1 reads SGHNT; CDR2 reads YYREEE (reference sequence). Deletions cut 4 bases from V and 0 bases from J, with 17 bases between. CDR3 residues: CASSPTKWASSYNEQFF. The CDR3 DNA is TGTGCCAGCAGCCCGACTAAGTGGGCAAGCTCCTACAATGAGCAGTTCTTC.

The chain carries TRBV10-3 and TRBJ1-1; the D gene is possibly TRBD1 (6 bases). Germline assignment: CDR1 ENHRY and CDR2 SYGVKD. The V end lost 7 bases, the J end lost 3 bases, and 15 bases lay between the germline ends. The CDR3 totals 14 residues. CDR3 coding DNA: TGTGCCATCAATGGGGGGGCCGGGGACACTGAAGCTTTCTTT. As protein: CAINGGAGDTEAFF.